This T cell receptor (beta chain) emerged from a study of blood T cell repertoires in COVID-19. About the study: There were acute and convalescent COVID-19 samples, and they came from the United States, Italy and Spain. In each case, the material was cDNA or gDNA derived from T cells, B-cell-depleted T cells, or PBMCs.

Sequencing used immunoSEQ multiplex PCR; TCRdb keeps in-frame clones, though not all of them. The table shows approximately 330,000 clones, with just over 85% occurring only once. The cohort comprised adults aged roughly 18 to 100 years residing in some 24 US areas. The CDR3 extends over 18 amino acids. The V end was cut by 4 bases, the J end by 0 bases, with 20 bases between. CDR1 and CDR2 from the germline V gene are SGDLS and YYNGEE. The sequenced sample consisted of PBMCs or T cells enriched from blood (not recorded which). V usage is TRBV9 and J usage is TRBJ1-3, with a possible D match to TRBD1 (5 bases). The sequence came from a woman aged 35 to 49 with acute COVID-19. CDR3 in amino acids: CASSLTLLGGVSGNTIYF. The CDR3 DNA follows: TGTGCCAGCAGCTTGACTCTCCTGGGGGGGGTCTCTGGAAACACCATATATTTT.